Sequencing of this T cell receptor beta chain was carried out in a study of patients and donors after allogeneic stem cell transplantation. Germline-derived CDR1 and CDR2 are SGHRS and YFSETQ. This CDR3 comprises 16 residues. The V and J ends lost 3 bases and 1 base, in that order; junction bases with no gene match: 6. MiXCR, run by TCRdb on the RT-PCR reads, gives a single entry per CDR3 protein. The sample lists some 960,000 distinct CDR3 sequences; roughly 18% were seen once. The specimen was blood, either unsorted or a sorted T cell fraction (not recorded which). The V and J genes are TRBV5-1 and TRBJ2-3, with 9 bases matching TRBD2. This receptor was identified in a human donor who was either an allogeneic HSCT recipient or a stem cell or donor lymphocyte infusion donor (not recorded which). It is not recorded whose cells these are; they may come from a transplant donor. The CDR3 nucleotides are TGCGCCAGCAGCTCCCAACAGCGGGGGGGCACAGATACGCAGTATTTT. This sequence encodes CASSSQQRGGTDTQYF.